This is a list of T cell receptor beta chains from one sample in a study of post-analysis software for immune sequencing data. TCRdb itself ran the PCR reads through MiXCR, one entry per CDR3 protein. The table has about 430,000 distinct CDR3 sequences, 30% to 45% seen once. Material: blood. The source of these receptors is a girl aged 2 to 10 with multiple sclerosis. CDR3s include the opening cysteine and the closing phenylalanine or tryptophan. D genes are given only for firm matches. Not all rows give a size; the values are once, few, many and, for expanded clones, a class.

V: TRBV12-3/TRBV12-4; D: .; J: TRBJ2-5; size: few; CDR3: CASKPEAGRGETQYF; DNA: TGTGCCAGCAAACCCGAGGCAGGGAGAGGAGAGACCCAGTACTTC
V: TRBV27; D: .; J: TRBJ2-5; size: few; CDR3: CASKLTLKDRETQYF; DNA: TGTGCCAGCAAACTGACCCTTAAGGACCGAGAGACCCAGTACTTC
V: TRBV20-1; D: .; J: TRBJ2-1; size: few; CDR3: CSASPSEGEQFF; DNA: TGCAGTGCTAGCCCTAGCGAGGGTGAGCAGTTCTTC
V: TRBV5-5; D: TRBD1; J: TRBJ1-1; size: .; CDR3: CASSSPLRGLGEAFF; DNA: TGTGCCAGCAGCTCACCCCTCAGGGGGCTGGGTGAAGCTTTCTTT
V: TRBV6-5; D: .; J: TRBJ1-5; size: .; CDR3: CASSYSGNSNQPQHF; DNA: TGTGCCAGCAGTTATTCAGGGAATAGCAATCAGCCCCAGCATTTT
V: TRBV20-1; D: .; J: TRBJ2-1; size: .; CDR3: CSAPPRRGYNEQFF; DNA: TGCAGTGCTCCCCCCCGGCGAGGTTACAATGAGCAGTTCTTC
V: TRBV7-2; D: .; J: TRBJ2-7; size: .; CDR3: CASSSRVPYYEQYF; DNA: TGCGCCAGCAGTTCCAGGGTACCTTACTACGAGCAGTACTTC
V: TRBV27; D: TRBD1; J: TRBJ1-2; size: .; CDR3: CASRRLGQGGGYTF; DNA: TGTGCCAGCAGACGACTGGGACAGGGTGGCGGCTACACCTTC
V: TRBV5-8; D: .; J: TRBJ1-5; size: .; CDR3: CASSLIGGLQPQHF; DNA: TGTGCCAGCAGCTTAATAGGTGGGCTCCAGCCCCAGCATTTT
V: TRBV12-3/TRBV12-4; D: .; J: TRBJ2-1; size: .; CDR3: CASSPGPSPTVNEQFF; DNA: TGTGCCAGCAGTCCAGGTCCTAGCCCTACGGTTAATGAGCAGTTCTTC
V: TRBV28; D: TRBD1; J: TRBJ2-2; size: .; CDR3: CASGFGTANTGELFF; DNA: TGTGCCAGCGGGTTCGGGACAGCGAACACCGGGGAGCTGTTTTTT
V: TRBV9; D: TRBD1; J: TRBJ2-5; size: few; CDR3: CASSVGGQDQETQYF; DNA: TGTGCCAGCAGCGTAGGGGGACAGGATCAAGAGACCCAGTACTTC
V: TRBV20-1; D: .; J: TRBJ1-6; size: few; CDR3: CSARSQNNSPLHF; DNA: TGCAGTGCTAGATCTCAGAATAATTCACCCCTCCACTTT
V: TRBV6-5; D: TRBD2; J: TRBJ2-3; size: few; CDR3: CASSYSRSPRGGYTDTQYF; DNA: TGTGCCAGCAGTTACTCGAGATCCCCCCGCGGGGGGTACACAGATACGCAGTATTTT
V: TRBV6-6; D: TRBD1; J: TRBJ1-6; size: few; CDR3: CASTETGSSSSPLHF; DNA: TGTGCCAGCACCGAGACAGGGAGCAGTAGTTCACCCCTCCACTTT
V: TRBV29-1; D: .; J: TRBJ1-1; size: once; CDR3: CSVVLAAMNTEAFF; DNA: TGCAGCGTTGTGTTAGCAGCCATGAACACTGAAGCTTTCTTT
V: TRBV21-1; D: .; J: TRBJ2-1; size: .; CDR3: CASGLAGVGSYNEQFF; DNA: TGTGCCAGCGGACTAGCGGGAGTAGGATCCTACAATGAGCAGTTCTTC
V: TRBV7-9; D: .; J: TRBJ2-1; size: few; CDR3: CASSGPYNEQFF; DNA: TGTGCCAGCAGCGGACCCTACAATGAGCAGTTCTTC
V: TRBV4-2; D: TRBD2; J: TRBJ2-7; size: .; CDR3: CASRSLAGASEQYF; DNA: TGTGCCAGCAGGTCACTAGCGGGGGCGTCGGAGCAGTACTTC
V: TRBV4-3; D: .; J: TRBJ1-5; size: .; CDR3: CASSQAQGQPQHF; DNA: TGCGCCAGCAGCCAAGCGCAGGGACAGCCCCAGCATTTT